These 25 T cell receptor beta chains were all obtained from the same sample, sequenced in a study of blood T cell repertoires in COVID-19. TCRdb's table, derived via immunoSEQ multiplex PCR, lists solely in-frame clones and lacks some. The data show 100,000 to 150,000 clones, 85% seen once. The specimen sequenced was peripheral blood. The receptors derive from a man older than 75 with active or convalescent COVID-19.

The CDR3 is CASSVPGTGELFF. As DNA, the CDR3 is TGTGCCAGCAGTGTCCCGGGTACCGGGGAGCTGTTTTTT. The gene calls are TRBV28 and TRBJ2-2; D is ambiguous. In germline, CDR1 is MDHEN, CDR2 SYDVKM. The length of the CDR3 is 13 residues. Deletions cut 5 bases from V and 5 bases from J, with 9 bases between.

The V and J genes are TRBV6-5 and TRBJ2-4, with 8 bases matching TRBD1. The V gene end was trimmed by 6 bases and the J gene end by 9 bases; junction bases not matched to a gene: 7. CDR3 size: 13 residues. Germline V gene sequence: CDR1 MNHEY, CDR2 SVGAGI. In DNA form, the CDR3 reads TGTGCCAGCAGCGACAGGGGACGGAGCATTCAGTACTTC. Amino acids: CASSDRGRSIQYF.

A single count supports this clone. The rearrangement links TRBV6-5 to TRBJ1-5; D not resolved. Germline V CDR1 and CDR2: MNHEY, SVGAGI. This CDR3 contains 13 residues. V dropped 2 bases and J dropped 9 bases, with 11 bases sitting between them. CDR3 sequence reads: CASSYGQEGPQHF. CDR3 in DNA: TGTGCCAGCAGTTACGGTCAGGAGGGGCCCCAGCATTTT.

The V call is TRBV6-5, the J call TRBJ1-4, with D maybe TRBD1 (5 bases). Per germline, CDR1 MNHEY and CDR2 SVGAGI. The CDR3 loop spans 15 amino acids. Trimming left V 2 bases short and J 7 bases short, with 14 bases between. CDR3 in DNA: TGTGCCAGCAGTTACGATCTGACGGGGGGTGAAAAACTGTTTTTT. Translation: CASSYDLTGGEKLFF.

The chain employs TRBV4-3 and TRBJ2-3; 9 nucleotides agree with TRBD2. CDR1 and CDR2 from the germline V gene are LGHNA and YSLEER. This CDR3 is built from 16 residues. Trimming took 0 bases from V and 1 from J; bases not matched to a gene: 2. The CDR3 protein is CASSQELAGGTDTQYF. The CDR3 DNA reads as TGCGCCAGCAGCCAAGAATTAGCGGGAGGCACAGATACGCAGTATTTT.

V gene TRBV30 combines with J gene TRBJ1-6, with 9 bases lining up with TRBD1. CDR3 length equals 13 residues. Germline V CDR1 and CDR2: GTSNPN, SVGIG (reference sequence). V shed 8 bases and J 9 bases; nucleotides not matched to a gene: 8. The CDR3 protein is CARRDREASPLHF. CDR3 bases: TGTGCCCGACGGGACAGGGAGGCTTCACCCCTCCACTTT.

This chain connects TRBV18 to TRBJ1-3; 9 positions match TRBD1. Trimming at V came to 7 bases and at J to 8 bases, leaving 6 bases not matched to a gene. From germline, CDR1 is KGHSH and CDR2 LQKENI. The CDR3 sequence is 13 residues long. For the CDR3, the DNA is TGTGCCAGCTTTTTGGACAGGGGAGACACCATATATTTT. Its translation is CASFLDRGDTIYF.

This rearrangement joins TRBV7-3 to TRBJ2-7, with TRBD2 matching 10 bases. CDR1 is SGHTA and CDR2 is FQGTGA in the germline V gene. The V gene end was trimmed by 5 bases and the J gene end by 2 bases; junction bases not matched to a gene: 9. CDR3 size: 16 residues. The CDR3 loop is CASSPSGGTPTYEQYF. CDR3 nucleotides: TGTGCCAGCAGCCCTAGCGGGGGCACTCCCACCTACGAGCAGTACTTC.

Only one count was recorded for this clone. The chain couples TRBV29-1 to TRBJ2-5; tentatively, D is TRBD1 (5 bases). Looked up from germline, CDR1 is SQVTM and CDR2 is ANQGSEA. V lost 5 bases and J lost 5, with 15 bases in between. The CDR3 is 13 amino acids. The CDR3 here is CSVNEGAPETQYF. In DNA form, the CDR3 reads TGCAGCGTTAATGAAGGGGCCCCTGAGACCCAGTACTTC.

This clone appeared once. The rearrangement links TRBV4-3 to TRBJ1-2; D is perhaps TRBD1 (6 bases). This CDR3 contains 16 residues. Germline V lookup: CDR1 LGHNA, CDR2 YSLEER. V lost 0 bases to trimming and J lost 4 bases, with 15 bases between them. As DNA, the CDR3 is TGCGCCAGCAGCCAAGATTTAGGACAGAAAACCTATGGCTACACCTTC. Translating gives CASSQDLGQKTYGYTF.

This chain connects TRBV5-1 to TRBJ1-2; tentative D call: TRBD1 (6 bases). Germline CDR1 reads SGHRS; CDR2 reads YFSETQ. V lost 0 bases, J lost 3 bases, and 15 bases lay in between. The CDR3 has 16 residues. CDR3 residues: CASSLDGTQAYYGYTF. CDR3 DNA: TGCGCCAGCAGCTTGGACGGGACACAGGCGTACTATGGCTACACCTTC.

The genes are TRBV18 and TRBJ1-6; possible D gene TRBD1, 5 bases. There are 13 residues in the CDR3. CDR1 KGHSH and CDR2 LQKENI come from the germline V gene. Trimming took off 0 bases at V and 11 bases at J, with 8 bases between the two ends. The CDR3 bases are TGTGCCAGCTCACCACCGGGGGGGGCACCCCTCCACTTT. This sequence encodes CASSPPGGAPLHF.

This CDR3 is CASSPRQYGYTF. In DNA form, the CDR3 reads TGTGCCAGTAGTCCTCGACAGTATGGCTACACCTTC. J is TRBJ1-2 and V is TRBV19; D possibly corresponds to TRBD1 (5 bases). Trimming pared 5 bases from V and 5 bases from J, leaving 9 bases between. The CDR3 consists of 12 residues. Germline assignment: CDR1 LNHDA and CDR2 SQIVND (reference sequence).

This clone has only one observation. Distinct nucleotide sequences in the sample also encode this CDR3. The chain has TRBV6-5 and TRBJ2-1; a possible D gene is TRBD1 (6 bases). This CDR3 comprises 16 residues. Germline CDR1 reads MNHEY; CDR2 reads SVGAGI. With 0 bases removed from V and 2 bases from J, the gap between germline ends came to 11 bases. CDR3 protein: CASSYSGRGPYNEQFF. In DNA, the CDR3 is TGTGCCAGCAGTTACTCGGGCAGGGGTCCCTACAATGAGCAGTTCTTC.

The chain carries TRBV7-9 and TRBJ2-7, with D uncertain. CDR1 is SEHNR and CDR2 is FQNEAQ in the germline V gene (reference sequence). The CDR3 is 14 residues long. V was shortened by 1 base and J by 1 base, with 8 bases between the two germline ends. DNA of the CDR3: TGTGCCAGCAGCTTAGATCCGTTTTCCTACGAGCAGTACTTC. Translated, it gives CASSLDPFSYEQYF.

This CDR3 is CATSDPGKGYTF. As DNA, the CDR3 is TGTGCCACCAGTGATCCAGGGAAAGGCTACACCTTC. The chain uses TRBV24-1 and TRBJ1-2, with a possible D match to TRBD1 (5 bases). Germline CDR1 reads KGHDR; CDR2 reads SFDVKD. The CDR3 contains 12 residues. The V gene lost 3 bases and the J gene lost 8 bases, with 9 bases spanning the gap.

This chain uses TRBV5-8 with TRBJ2-1; 7 nucleotides match TRBD1. CDR1 and CDR2 from the germline V gene are SGHTS and YDEGEE. The junction had 13 bases not matched to a gene; V was cut back by 4 bases and J by 6 bases. The CDR3 runs to 16 residues. The CDR3 is CASSPGDSPWANEQFF. For the CDR3, the DNA is TGTGCCAGCAGCCCAGGGGACAGCCCCTGGGCCAATGAGCAGTTCTTC.

V gene TRBV7-9 combines with J gene TRBJ2-3; a weak D match, TRBD2 (6 bases). Deletions cut 5 bases from V and 1 base from J, with 16 bases between. The CDR3 loop spans 16 amino acids. CDR1 and CDR2 from the germline V gene are SEHNR and FQNEAQ (reference sequence). As DNA, the CDR3 is TGTGCCAGCAGCAGAGAGGTTACGGGGGGCACAGATACGCAGTATTTT. Protein: CASSREVTGGTDTQYF.

The V gene is TRBV6-5, the J gene TRBJ1-4; D gene unclear. The CDR3 is made up of 14 amino acids. Looked up from germline, CDR1 is MNHEY and CDR2 is SVGAGI. The V end lost 6 bases, the J end lost 0 bases, and 8 bases lay between the germline ends. CDR3 DNA: TGTGCCAGCAGCCTAAGAGCAACTAATGAAAAACTGTTTTTT. Amino acid sequence: CASSLRATNEKLFF.

The gene calls are TRBV3-1 (or the pseudogene TRBV3-2) and TRBJ2-5; 9 bases fit TRBD2. The J segment lost 11 bases and the V segment lost 2 bases, leaving 15 bases of the junction unmatched. The CDR3 totals 16 residues. CDR1 is LGHDT and CDR2 is YNNKEL in the germline V gene (reference sequence). The CDR3 reads CASSQWGSGGQERQYF. DNA of the CDR3: TGTGCCAGCAGCCAATGGGGTAGCGGGGGACAAGAGAGGCAGTACTTC.

This clone was picked up one time. The V gene is TRBV4-2, the J gene TRBJ1-1; D gene unclear. The CDR3 runs to 13 residues. Germline CDR1 is LGHNA and CDR2 is YNFKEQ. Trimming shortened V by 0 bases and J by 6 bases, and 8 bases separated the two germline ends. CDR3 amino acids: CASSQDSGSEAFF. CDR3 nucleotides: TGTGCCAGCAGCCAAGATTCGGGGTCTGAAGCTTTCTTT.

This sequence joins TRBV6-2 or TRBV6-3 and TRBJ2-2; the match to TRBD2 covers 10 bases. The CDR3 sequence is 16 residues long. In germline, CDR1 is MNHEY, CDR2 SVGEGT. V lost 5 bases and J lost 1; bases outside the gene matches: 4. The CDR3 here is CASSAGLARNTGELFF. CDR3 nucleotides: TGTGCCAGCAGTGCGGGACTAGCGAGGAACACCGGGGAGCTGTTTTTT.

This chain joins TRBV28 and TRBJ2-1; 15 bases fit TRBD2. With 4 bases clipped from V and 4 bases from J, the junction kept 14 bases outside the gene matches. In germline, CDR1 is MDHEN, CDR2 SYDVKM. CDR3 length: 20 amino acids. In nucleotides, the CDR3 is TGTGCCAGCAGTTCTCGATTCCCGGGACTAGCGGGGGGCCTTTACAATGAGCAGTTCTTC. The encoded protein is CASSSRFPGLAGGLYNEQFF.

The chain couples TRBV5-1 to TRBJ1-5; tentatively, D is TRBD1 (6 bases). The V end lost 4 bases, the J end lost 3 bases, and 14 bases lay between the germline ends. The CDR3 totals 15 residues. Germline CDR1 SGHRS, CDR2 YFSETQ. The CDR3 DNA follows: TGCGCCAGCAGCCCAGGAGACAGGCTCAATCAGCCCCAGCATTTT. This sequence encodes CASSPGDRLNQPQHF. The entire variable domain, with the rest obtained from reference TRBV5-1 and TRBJ1-5, is as follows: KAGVTQTPRYLIKTRGQQVTLSCSPISGHRSVSWYQQTPGQGLQFLFEYFSETQRNKGNFPGRFSGRQFSNSRSEMNVSTLELGDSALYLCASSPGDRLNQPQHFGDGTRLSIL.

The chain joins TRBV11-2 to TRBJ1-1; no firm D call. This CDR3 comprises 14 residues. Germline V gene sequence: CDR1 SGHAT, CDR2 FQNNGV. V was trimmed by 1 base and J by 7 bases, leaving 13 bases between them. In DNA, the CDR3 is TGTGCCAGCAGCTTAGGACGGAGAACAAGTGAAGCTTTCTTT. Encoded protein: CASSLGRRTSEAFF.